The subject of this entry is one T cell receptor (beta chain). The antigen is unknown. These data originate in a study of prognosis after radiotherapy for stage I lung cancer. Amplification of the TCR beta CDR3 (from genomic DNA) was done by two-round multiplex PCR. Individual primers that were specific to each TRBV and TRBJ gene served in first-round PCR. TCRdb fed the multiplex PCR reads into MiXCR, producing one record per CDR3 protein. The sample lists around 51,000 distinct CDR3 sequences; approximately 30% were seen once. Overall study findings and caveats: Some patients went on to develop distant metastases. Their Shannon entropy after stereotactic body radiation therapy was lower, and its change from baseline was also lower.

The germline V and J ends were trimmed by 0 bases and 5 bases, with 16 bases remaining between them. Germline V lookup: CDR1 KGHDR, CDR2 SFDVKD. The CDR3 loop spans 16 amino acids. The chain carries TRBV24-1 and TRBJ2-7; the D gene is possibly TRBD2 (6 bases). This TCR came from a donor over 45 with non-small cell lung cancer. Sequencing was performed on PBMCs, taken before or after stereotactic body radiation therapy (not recorded which). The CDR3 DNA is TGTGCCACCAGTGATTTGGTCGCGGGATTAATGGACGAGCAGTACTTC. Amino acids: CATSDLVAGLMDEQYF.